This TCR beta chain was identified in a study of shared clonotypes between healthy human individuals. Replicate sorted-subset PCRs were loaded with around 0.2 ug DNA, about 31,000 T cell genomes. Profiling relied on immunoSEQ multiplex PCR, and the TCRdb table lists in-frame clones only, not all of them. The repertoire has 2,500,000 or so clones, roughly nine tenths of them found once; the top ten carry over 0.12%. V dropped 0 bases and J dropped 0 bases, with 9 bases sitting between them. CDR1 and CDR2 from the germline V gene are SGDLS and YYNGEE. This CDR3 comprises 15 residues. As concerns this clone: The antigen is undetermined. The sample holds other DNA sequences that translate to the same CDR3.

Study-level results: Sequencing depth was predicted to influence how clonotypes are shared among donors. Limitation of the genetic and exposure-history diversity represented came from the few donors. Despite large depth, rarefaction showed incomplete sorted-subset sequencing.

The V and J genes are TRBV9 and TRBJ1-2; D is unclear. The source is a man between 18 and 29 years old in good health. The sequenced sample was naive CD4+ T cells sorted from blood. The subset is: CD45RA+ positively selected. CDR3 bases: TGTGCCAGCAGCGTAGATCTAGGAACTAACTATGGCTACACCTTC. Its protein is CASSVDLGTNYGYTF. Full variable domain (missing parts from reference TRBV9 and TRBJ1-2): DSGVTQTPKHLITATGQRVTLRCSPRSGDLSVYWYQQSLDQGLQFLIQYYNGEERAKGNILERFSAQQFPDLHSELNLSSLELGDSALYFCASSVDLGTNYGYTFGSGTRLTVV.